This is a list of T cell receptor beta chains from one sample in a study of a mutant IDH1 vaccine in newly diagnosed glioma. Their antigens remain unidentified. The protocol was immunoSEQ multiplex PCR, while the TCRdb copy is restricted to in-frame clones and leaves out a portion. The sample lists around 58,000 clones, approximately 80% seen once, with approximately 3.1% in the top ten. Sequencing was performed on PBMCs, taken from a glioma patient whose treatment included an IDH1 peptide vaccine. The source of these receptors is a man younger than 45 with glioma. Each CDR3 is given with its conserved first and last residue. D genes are given only for firm matches. A row's size may be missing; if present it is once, few, many or a size class.

cdr3_length: 14
j_call: TRBJ2-7
d_call: TRBD1
v_call: TRBV5-6
clone_size: NA
cdr3_aa: CASSWGTGSYEQYF
cdr3_nt: TGTGCCAGCAGCTGGGGGACAGGATCCTACGAGCAGTACTTC

cdr3_length: 16
j_call: TRBJ1-3
d_call: NA
v_call: TRBV16
clone_size: once
cdr3_aa: CASSQSTGGSGNTIYF
cdr3_nt: TGTGCCAGCAGCCAATCGACCGGCGGGTCTGGAAACACCATATATTTT

cdr3_length: 15
j_call: TRBJ1-1
d_call: NA
v_call: TRBV6-5
clone_size: NA
cdr3_aa: CASSYLATLNTEAFF
cdr3_nt: TGTGCCAGCAGTTACCTAGCAACCCTGAACACTGAAGCTTTCTTT

cdr3_length: 15
j_call: TRBJ2-5
d_call: NA
v_call: TRBV11-2
clone_size: NA
cdr3_aa: CASSSRTQGGETQYF
cdr3_nt: TGTGCCAGCAGCTCTCGGACTCAGGGGGGGGAGACCCAGTACTTC

cdr3_length: 15
j_call: TRBJ2-4
d_call: NA
v_call: TRBV11-2
clone_size: NA
cdr3_aa: CASSLVRGGGYIQYF
cdr3_nt: TGTGCCAGCAGCTTAGTCAGGGGGGGTGGATACATTCAGTACTTC

cdr3_length: 14
j_call: TRBJ2-5
d_call: NA
v_call: TRBV4-2
clone_size: NA
cdr3_aa: CASSPRPSQETQYF
cdr3_nt: TGTGCCAGCAGCCCAAGACCCAGCCAAGAGACCCAGTACTTC

cdr3_length: 15
j_call: TRBJ2-3
d_call: NA
v_call: TRBV9
clone_size: NA
cdr3_aa: CASSVELTVGDTQYF
cdr3_nt: TGTGCCAGCAGCGTAGAATTGACGGTCGGGGATACGCAGTATTTT

cdr3_length: 13
j_call: TRBJ1-1
d_call: NA
v_call: TRBV6-4
clone_size: NA
cdr3_aa: CASSDTANTEAFF
cdr3_nt: TGTGCCAGCAGTGACACGGCGAACACTGAAGCTTTCTTT

cdr3_length: 15
j_call: TRBJ2-5
d_call: NA
v_call: TRBV21-1
clone_size: NA
cdr3_aa: CASSPLEEGFETQYF
cdr3_nt: TGTGCCAGCAGCCCGTTGGAGGAGGGGTTTGAGACCCAGTACTTC

cdr3_length: 14
j_call: TRBJ1-1
d_call: NA
v_call: TRBV18
clone_size: NA
cdr3_aa: CASSQDSGNTEAFF
cdr3_nt: TGTGCCAGCTCACAGGACAGTGGGAACACTGAAGCTTTCTTT

cdr3_length: 17
j_call: TRBJ2-5
d_call: NA
v_call: TRBV12-5
clone_size: NA
cdr3_aa: CASGLALGRGRTQTQYF
cdr3_nt: TGTGCTAGTGGTTTGGCCCTCGGCAGGGGCAGAACCCAGACCCAGTACTTC

cdr3_length: 14
j_call: TRBJ1-1
d_call: NA
v_call: TRBV6-1
clone_size: NA
cdr3_aa: CASRPLQGRAEAFF
cdr3_nt: TGTGCCAGCCGTCCCTTACAGGGTAGGGCTGAAGCTTTCTTT

cdr3_length: 14
j_call: TRBJ1-1
d_call: NA
v_call: TRBV6-5
clone_size: NA
cdr3_aa: CASSYSVGGGEAFF
cdr3_nt: TGTGCCAGCAGTTACTCGGTGGGGGGCGGTGAAGCTTTCTTT

cdr3_length: 13
j_call: TRBJ2-3
d_call: NA
v_call: TRBV5-1
clone_size: NA
cdr3_aa: CASSFFRLDTQYF
cdr3_nt: TGCGCCAGCAGCTTTTTCAGACTCGATACGCAGTATTTT

cdr3_length: 15
j_call: TRBJ1-1
d_call: NA
v_call: TRBV11-2
clone_size: once
cdr3_aa: CASSLDHGLGTEAFF
cdr3_nt: TGTGCCAGCAGCTTAGATCATGGTTTGGGCACTGAAGCTTTCTTT

cdr3_length: 12
j_call: TRBJ1-5
d_call: NA
v_call: TRBV6-5
clone_size: NA
cdr3_aa: CASSQQGQPQHF
cdr3_nt: TGTGCCAGCAGCCAACAGGGACAGCCCCAGCATTTT

cdr3_length: 19
j_call: TRBJ1-6
d_call: NA
v_call: TRBV11-2
clone_size: NA
cdr3_aa: CASSLVGSFKGSYNSPLHF
cdr3_nt: TGTGCCAGCAGCTTAGTCGGCAGTTTTAAGGGATCCTATAATTCACCCCTCCACTTT

cdr3_length: 20
j_call: TRBJ2-3
d_call: TRBD2
v_call: TRBV4-1
clone_size: NA
cdr3_aa: CASSHRAGGPGYSSTDTQYF
cdr3_nt: TGCGCCAGCAGCCACAGAGCGGGGGGGCCCGGTTATTCAAGCACAGATACGCAGTATTTT

cdr3_length: 15
j_call: TRBJ1-6
d_call: NA
v_call: TRBV5-4
clone_size: NA
cdr3_aa: CASSILDLNNSPLHF
cdr3_nt: TGTGCCAGCTCAATCCTGGATCTTAATAATTCACCCCTCCACTTT

cdr3_length: 14
j_call: TRBJ2-5
d_call: TRBD2
v_call: TRBV30
clone_size: NA
cdr3_aa: CAWSGLAGGESQYF
cdr3_nt: TGTGCCTGGAGTGGACTAGCGGGGGGGGAGTCCCAGTACTTC

cdr3_length: 14
j_call: TRBJ2-3
d_call: TRBD2
v_call: TRBV2
clone_size: NA
cdr3_aa: CASRGLASTDTQYF
cdr3_nt: TGTGCCAGCAGGGGACTAGCGAGCACAGATACGCAGTATTTT

cdr3_length: 17
j_call: TRBJ1-1
d_call: TRBD1
v_call: TRBV7-6
clone_size: NA
cdr3_aa: CASSSQVLRDRGFEAFF
cdr3_nt: TGTGCCAGCAGCTCCCAGGTCCTTCGGGACAGGGGGTTTGAAGCTTTCTTT

cdr3_length: 17
j_call: TRBJ1-2
d_call: NA
v_call: TRBV27
clone_size: NA
cdr3_aa: CASSLKPHGQGPYGYTF
cdr3_nt: TGTGCCAGCAGTCTGAAACCCCATGGGCAGGGACCCTATGGCTACACCTTC

cdr3_length: 11
j_call: TRBJ1-2
d_call: NA
v_call: TRBV2
clone_size: once
cdr3_aa: CASSLKGGYTF
cdr3_nt: TGTGCCAGCAGTTTGAAGGGTGGCTACACCTTC

cdr3_length: 13
j_call: TRBJ2-7
d_call: NA
v_call: TRBV7-9
clone_size: NA
cdr3_aa: CASSLGGRGEQYF
cdr3_nt: TGTGCCAGCAGCTTAGGCGGCAGGGGCGAGCAGTACTTC

cdr3_length: 17
j_call: TRBJ2-1
d_call: TRBD2
v_call: TRBV6-1
clone_size: NA
cdr3_aa: CASSEKASGTLYNEQFF
cdr3_nt: TGTGCCAGCAGTGAAAAGGCTAGCGGGACACTCTACAATGAGCAGTTCTTC

cdr3_length: 14
j_call: TRBJ1-1
d_call: TRBD1
v_call: TRBV27
clone_size: NA
cdr3_aa: CASSYRGSSTEAFF
cdr3_nt: TGTGCCAGCAGTTACAGGGGATCCAGCACTGAAGCTTTCTTT

cdr3_length: 17
j_call: TRBJ2-5
d_call: TRBD1
v_call: TRBV10-3
clone_size: NA
cdr3_aa: CAISEGTGWGLWETQYF
cdr3_nt: TGTGCCATCAGTGAGGGGACAGGGTGGGGCTTGTGGGAGACCCAGTACTTC

cdr3_length: 14
j_call: TRBJ1-2
d_call: NA
v_call: TRBV7-9
clone_size: NA
cdr3_aa: CASSLWTANYGYTF
cdr3_nt: TGTGCCAGCAGCTTATGGACAGCTAACTATGGCTACACCTTC

cdr3_length: 18
j_call: TRBJ1-2
d_call: NA
v_call: TRBV10-3
clone_size: NA
cdr3_aa: CAISEFTGGQRANYGYTF
cdr3_nt: TGTGCCATCAGTGAGTTTACAGGCGGCCAAAGAGCTAACTATGGCTACACCTTC

cdr3_length: 15
j_call: TRBJ1-1
d_call: NA
v_call: TRBV5-1
clone_size: NA
cdr3_aa: CASSSNTGGFTEAFF
cdr3_nt: TGCGCCAGCAGCTCAAACACGGGGGGGTTCACTGAAGCTTTCTTT

cdr3_length: 17
j_call: TRBJ1-5
d_call: TRBD1
v_call: TRBV7-2
clone_size: NA
cdr3_aa: CASSHRGTGGFNQPQHF
cdr3_nt: TGTGCCAGCAGCCACAGGGGGACAGGGGGCTTCAATCAGCCCCAGCATTTT

cdr3_length: 13
j_call: TRBJ2-5
d_call: NA
v_call: TRBV7-8
clone_size: NA
cdr3_aa: CASSSYRLGTQYF
cdr3_nt: TGTGCCAGCAGCTCGTATCGATTGGGGACCCAGTACTTC

cdr3_length: 16
j_call: TRBJ1-1
d_call: NA
v_call: TRBV4-2
clone_size: NA
cdr3_aa: CASSQGLSRKGTEAFF
cdr3_nt: TGTGCCAGCAGCCAAGGGTTGTCTAGAAAGGGGACTGAAGCTTTCTTT

cdr3_length: 13
j_call: TRBJ1-1
d_call: NA
v_call: TRBV15
clone_size: NA
cdr3_aa: CATSRPSSTEAFF
cdr3_nt: TGTGCCACCAGCAGACCATCCTCTACGGAAGCTTTCTTT

cdr3_length: 15
j_call: TRBJ2-7
d_call: NA
v_call: TRBV5-6
clone_size: NA
cdr3_aa: CASSLLSQGSGEQYF
cdr3_nt: TGTGCCAGCAGCTTGCTTTCCCAGGGAAGTGGGGAGCAGTACTTC

cdr3_length: 15
j_call: TRBJ1-4
d_call: NA
v_call: TRBV27
clone_size: NA
cdr3_aa: CASSFLGATNEKLFF
cdr3_nt: TGTGCCAGCAGTTTTTTGGGGGCAACTAATGAAAAACTGTTTTTT

cdr3_length: 13
j_call: TRBJ1-1
d_call: TRBD1
v_call: TRBV9
clone_size: NA
cdr3_aa: CASAQGGNTEAFF
cdr3_nt: TGTGCCAGCGCCCAGGGGGGGAACACTGAAGCTTTCTTT

cdr3_length: 16
j_call: TRBJ1-1
d_call: TRBD1
v_call: TRBV2
clone_size: NA
cdr3_aa: CAREAGGAITNTEAFF
cdr3_nt: TGTGCCAGGGAGGCAGGGGGAGCTATTACTAACACCGAAGCTTTCTTT

cdr3_length: 15
j_call: TRBJ1-1
d_call: NA
v_call: TRBV19
clone_size: few
cdr3_aa: CASSRQAPRDTEAFF
cdr3_nt: TGTGCCAGTAGTAGGCAGGCGCCAAGGGACACTGAAGCTTTCTTT

cdr3_length: 16
j_call: TRBJ2-2
d_call: NA
v_call: TRBV9
clone_size: NA
cdr3_aa: CASSPQGQANTGELFF
cdr3_nt: TGTGCCAGCAGCCCTCAGGGGCAGGCCAACACCGGGGAGCTGTTTTTT

cdr3_length: 14
j_call: TRBJ1-6
d_call: TRBD1
v_call: TRBV9
clone_size: NA
cdr3_aa: CASSERTGNSPLHF
cdr3_nt: TGTGCCAGCAGCGAACGGACAGGCAATTCACCCCTCCACTTT

cdr3_length: 17
j_call: TRBJ1-3
d_call: TRBD1
v_call: TRBV4-1
clone_size: NA
cdr3_aa: CASSQVWDRGGGNTIYF
cdr3_nt: TGCGCCAGCAGCCAAGTGTGGGACAGGGGAGGTGGAAACACCATATATTTT

cdr3_length: 10
j_call: TRBJ1-6
d_call: NA
v_call: TRBV6-5
clone_size: NA
cdr3_aa: CASGNSPLHF
cdr3_nt: TGTGCCAGTGGTAATTCACCCCTCCACTTT

cdr3_length: 12
j_call: TRBJ2-3
d_call: NA
v_call: TRBV10-3
clone_size: NA
cdr3_aa: CAISELGDTQYF
cdr3_nt: TGTGCCATCAGTGAGTTAGGAGATACGCAGTATTTT

cdr3_length: 18
j_call: TRBJ2-2
d_call: TRBD2
v_call: TRBV11-2
clone_size: NA
cdr3_aa: CASSPLLGLAGNTGELFF
cdr3_nt: TGTGCCAGCAGCCCCCTCCTGGGACTAGCGGGGAACACCGGGGAGCTGTTTTTT

cdr3_length: 15
j_call: TRBJ1-2
d_call: NA
v_call: TRBV6-1
clone_size: once
cdr3_aa: CASSESGREGYGYTF
cdr3_nt: TGTGCCAGCAGTGAAAGCGGCAGGGAAGGTTATGGCTACACCTTC

cdr3_length: 16
j_call: TRBJ1-1
d_call: NA
v_call: TRBV7-9
clone_size: NA
cdr3_aa: CASSSPTGLMNTEAFF
cdr3_nt: TGTGCCAGCAGCTCCCCCACAGGATTAATGAACACTGAAGCTTTCTTT

cdr3_length: 16
j_call: TRBJ1-4
d_call: TRBD1
v_call: TRBV7-9
clone_size: NA
cdr3_aa: CASSLVSGTVNEKLFF
cdr3_nt: TGTGCCAGCAGCTTAGTATCGGGGACAGTGAATGAAAAACTGTTTTTT

cdr3_length: 16
j_call: TRBJ2-5
d_call: NA
v_call: TRBV7-2
clone_size: once
cdr3_aa: CASSSSALGGQETQYF
cdr3_nt: TGTGCCAGCAGCTCATCCGCACTTGGCGGTCAAGAGACCCAGTACTTC

cdr3_length: 13
j_call: TRBJ2-1
d_call: NA
v_call: TRBV11-2
clone_size: NA
cdr3_aa: CASSLDLQGEQFF
cdr3_nt: TGTGCCAGCAGCTTAGATCTCCAGGGTGAGCAGTTCTTC

cdr3_length: 16
j_call: TRBJ1-1
d_call: NA
v_call: TRBV7-2
clone_size: NA
cdr3_aa: CASSLVIGLMNTEAFF
cdr3_nt: TGTGCCAGCAGCTTAGTTATAGGGCTCATGAACACTGAAGCTTTCTTT

cdr3_length: 16
j_call: TRBJ2-7
d_call: NA
v_call: TRBV9
clone_size: once
cdr3_aa: CASSVASKTGKDEQYF
cdr3_nt: TGTGCCAGCAGCGTTGCTAGCAAAACCGGAAAGGACGAGCAGTACTTC

cdr3_length: 18
j_call: TRBJ1-3
d_call: NA
v_call: TRBV10-2
clone_size: NA
cdr3_aa: CASSDFATEDASGNTIYF
cdr3_nt: TGCGCCAGCAGTGACTTCGCGACCGAAGATGCGTCTGGAAACACCATATATTTT

cdr3_length: 15
j_call: TRBJ1-2
d_call: TRBD1
v_call: TRBV9
clone_size: NA
cdr3_aa: CASSVVRLGTAGYTF
cdr3_nt: TGTGCCAGCAGCGTAGTGAGACTAGGGACAGCTGGCTACACCTTC